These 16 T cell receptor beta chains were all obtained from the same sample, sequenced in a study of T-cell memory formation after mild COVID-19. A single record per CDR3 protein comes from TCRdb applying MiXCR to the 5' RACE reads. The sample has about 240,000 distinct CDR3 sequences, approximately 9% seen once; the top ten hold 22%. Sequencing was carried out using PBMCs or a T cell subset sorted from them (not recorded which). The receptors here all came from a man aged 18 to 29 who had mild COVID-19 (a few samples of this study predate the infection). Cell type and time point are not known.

The CDR3 DNA follows: TGTGCCAGCAGGTCCAATCTCGGCTACACCTTC. Protein product: CASRSNLGYTF. V usage is TRBV7-2 and J usage is TRBJ1-2; D is unclear. The germline V gene has CDR1 SGHTA and CDR2 FQGNSA. The CDR3 loop spans 11 amino acids. V lost 6 bases and J lost 8, with 10 bases in between.

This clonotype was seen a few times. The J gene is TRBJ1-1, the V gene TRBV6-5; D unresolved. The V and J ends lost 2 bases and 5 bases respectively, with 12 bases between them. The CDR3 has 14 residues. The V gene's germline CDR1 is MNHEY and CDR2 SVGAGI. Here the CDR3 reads CASSYDSRRTEAFF. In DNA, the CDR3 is TGTGCCAGCAGTTACGACTCGAGGCGGACTGAAGCTTTCTTT.

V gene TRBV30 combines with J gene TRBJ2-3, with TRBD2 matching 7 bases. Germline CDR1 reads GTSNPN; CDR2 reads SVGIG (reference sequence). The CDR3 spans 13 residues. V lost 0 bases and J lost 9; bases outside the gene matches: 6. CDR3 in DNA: TGTGCCTGGAGTGTACTGGGGGGGGACACGCAGTATTTT. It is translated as CAWSVLGGDTQYF.

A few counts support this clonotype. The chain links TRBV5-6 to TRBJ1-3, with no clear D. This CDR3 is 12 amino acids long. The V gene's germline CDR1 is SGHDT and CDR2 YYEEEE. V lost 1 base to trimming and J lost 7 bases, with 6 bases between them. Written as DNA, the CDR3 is TGTGCCAGCAGCTTGTTAACCAACACCATATATTTT. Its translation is CASSLLTNTIYF.

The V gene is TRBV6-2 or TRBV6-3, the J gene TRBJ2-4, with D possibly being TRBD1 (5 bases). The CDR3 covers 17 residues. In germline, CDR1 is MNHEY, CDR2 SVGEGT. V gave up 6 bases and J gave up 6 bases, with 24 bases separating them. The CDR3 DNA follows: TGTGCCAGCAGCCGCCTTCCGAATCAGGGTGGAATAAACATTCAGTACTTC. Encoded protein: CASSRLPNQGGINIQYF.

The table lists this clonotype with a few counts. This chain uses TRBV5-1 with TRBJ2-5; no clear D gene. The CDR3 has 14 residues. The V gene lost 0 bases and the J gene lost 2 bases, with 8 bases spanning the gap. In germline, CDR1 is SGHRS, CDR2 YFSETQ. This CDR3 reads CASSLVRQQETQYF. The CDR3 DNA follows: TGCGCCAGCAGCTTGGTTCGGCAGCAAGAGACCCAGTACTTC.

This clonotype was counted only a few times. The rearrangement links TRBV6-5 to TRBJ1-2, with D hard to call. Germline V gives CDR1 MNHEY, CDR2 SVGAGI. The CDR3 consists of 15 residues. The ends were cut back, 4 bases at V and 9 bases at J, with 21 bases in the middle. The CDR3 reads CASSSTDRVLNSYTF. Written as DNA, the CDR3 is TGTGCCAGCAGTTCTACGGATCGGGTTTTGAATAGCTACACCTTC.

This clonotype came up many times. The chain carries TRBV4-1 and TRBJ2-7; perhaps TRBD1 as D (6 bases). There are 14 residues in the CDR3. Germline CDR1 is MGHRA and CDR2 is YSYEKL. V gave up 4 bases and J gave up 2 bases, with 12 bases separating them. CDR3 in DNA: TGCGCCAGCAGCCTCCGGGACAACCCCTACGAGCAGTACTTC. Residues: CASSLRDNPYEQYF.

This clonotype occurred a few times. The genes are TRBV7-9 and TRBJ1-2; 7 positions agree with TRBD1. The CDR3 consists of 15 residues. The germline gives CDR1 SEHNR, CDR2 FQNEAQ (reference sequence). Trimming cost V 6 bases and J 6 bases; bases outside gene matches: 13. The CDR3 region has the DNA TGTGCCAGCAGGCCACGTAAGGGACAGCGAAATGGCTACACCTTC. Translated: CASRPRKGQRNGYTF.

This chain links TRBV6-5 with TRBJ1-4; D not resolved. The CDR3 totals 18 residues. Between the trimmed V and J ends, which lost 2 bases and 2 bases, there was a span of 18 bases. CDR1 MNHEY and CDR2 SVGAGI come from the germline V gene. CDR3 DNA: TGTGCCAGCAGTTACGAGCCCTTCGCCAGCCGGACTAATGAAAAACTGTTTTTT. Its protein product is CASSYEPFASRTNEKLFF.

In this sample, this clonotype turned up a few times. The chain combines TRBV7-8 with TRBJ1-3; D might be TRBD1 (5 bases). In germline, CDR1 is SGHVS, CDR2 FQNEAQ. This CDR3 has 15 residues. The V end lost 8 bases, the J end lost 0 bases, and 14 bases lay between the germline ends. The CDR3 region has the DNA TGTGCCAGCTCCCGGGGGTTAAGCTCTGGAAACACCATATATTTT. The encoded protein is CASSRGLSSGNTIYF.

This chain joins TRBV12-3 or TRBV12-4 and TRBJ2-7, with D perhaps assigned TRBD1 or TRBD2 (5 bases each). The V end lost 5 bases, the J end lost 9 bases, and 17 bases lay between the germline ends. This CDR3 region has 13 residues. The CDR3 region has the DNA TGTGCCAGCAGTGTGACGTTTGGGGGTTTGCAGTACTTC. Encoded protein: CASSVTFGGLQYF.

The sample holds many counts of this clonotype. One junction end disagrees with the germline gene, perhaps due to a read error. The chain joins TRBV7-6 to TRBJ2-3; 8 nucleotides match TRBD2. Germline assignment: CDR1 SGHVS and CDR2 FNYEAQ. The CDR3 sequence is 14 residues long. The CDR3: CASSLAGRTDTQYF. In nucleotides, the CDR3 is TGTGCCAGCAGCCTAGCGGGCCGCACAGATACGCAGTATTTT.

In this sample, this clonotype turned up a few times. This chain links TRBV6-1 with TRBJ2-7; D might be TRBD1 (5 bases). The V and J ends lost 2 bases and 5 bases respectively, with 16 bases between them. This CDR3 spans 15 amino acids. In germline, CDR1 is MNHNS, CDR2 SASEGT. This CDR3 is CASSESPTAPHEQYV. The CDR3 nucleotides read TGTGCCAGCAGTGAATCTCCGACAGCCCCCCACGAGCAGTACGTC.

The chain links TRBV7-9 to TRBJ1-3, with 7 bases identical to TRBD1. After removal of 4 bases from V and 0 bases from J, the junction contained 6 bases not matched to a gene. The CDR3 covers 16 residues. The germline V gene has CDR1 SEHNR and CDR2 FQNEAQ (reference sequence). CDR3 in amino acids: CASSWGQMFSGNTIYF. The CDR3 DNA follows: TGTGCCAGCAGCTGGGGACAGATGTTCTCTGGAAACACCATATATTTT.

The CDR3 DNA is TGCGCCAGCAGTGAATTTACAGGTCGGCAAGAGACCCAGTACTTC. It codes for CASSEFTGRQETQYF. J is TRBJ2-5 and V is TRBV10-2; the D gene is possibly TRBD1 (5 bases). CDR3 length: 15 residues. Germline CDR1 reads WSHSY; CDR2 reads SAAADI. V shed 3 bases and J shed 2 bases, with 13 bases lying between them.